This T cell receptor beta chain was identified in a study of cytomegalovirus exposure and HLA in healthy donors. The germline gives CDR1 SQVTM, CDR2 ANQGSEA. CDR3 length equals 13 residues. V was shortened by 4 bases and J by 7 bases, with 14 bases between the two germline ends. Here immunoSEQ multiplex PCR was the method, and the copy in TCRdb shows in-frame clones only, minus some. This table holds roughly 330,000 clones, around 90% found once. This clone appeared a single time. The sample was PBMCs. The TCR was taken from a woman aged 30 to 39 in good health and CMV-seropositive. The gene calls are TRBV29-1 and TRBJ1-5; a possible D gene is TRBD1 (6 bases). The CDR3 region is CSVVFGDNQPQHF. The CDR3 DNA reads TGCAGCGTTGTTTTTGGGGACAACCAGCCCCAGCATTTT. The full variable domain, completed using reference TRBV29-1 and TRBJ1-5, is SAVISQKPSRDICQRGTSLTIQCQVDSQVTMMFWYRQQPGQSLTLIATANQGSEATYESGFVIDKFPISRPNLTFSTLTVSNMSPEDSSIYLCSVVFGDNQPQHFGDGTRLSIL.